This paragraph covers one T cell receptor beta chain sequence. Its antigen is unidentified. The J segment lost 7 bases and the V segment lost 7 bases, leaving 4 bases of the junction unmatched. CDR1 and CDR2 from the germline V gene are MDHEN and SYDVKM. The CDR3 has 12 amino acids. This entry comes from a study of cytomegalovirus exposure and HLA in healthy donors. About the research overall: About 79 million unique TCRs from HLA-typed donors were held in an early data release.

Whole-study findings and limits: It is likely that the observed cluster of highly shared sequence variants was a sequencing artifact. Three CMV-associated chains proved CMV antigen-specific in vitro. Available immune exposure information was restricted to CMV serostatus only.

It was with 60 Vbeta and 13 Jbeta primers that the PCR ran. The data were produced by immunoSEQ multiplex PCR, yet TCRdb's version contains in-frame clones alone and is incomplete. Here the sample spans 130,000 or so clones, more than 75% being singletons. The source is a man aged 18 to 30 in good health and CMV-seropositive. The specimen was PBMCs. The chain uses TRBV28 and TRBJ1-2; 9 nucleotides line up with TRBD1. CDR3: CASKLTGGGYTF. DNA for the CDR3: TGTGCCAGCAAATTGACAGGGGGTGGCTACACCTTC.